This TCR beta chain is drawn from a study of blood T cell repertoires in COVID-19. The wider study: Acute-phase and convalescent COVID-19 samples originated in the United States, Italy and Spain. Nucleic acid was either cDNA or gDNA, and it came from T cells, B-cell-depleted T cells, or PBMCs.

Source study methods: How many nucleated cells were present was estimated from reference gene primer amplification. This table comes from immunoSEQ multiplex PCR, and its TCRdb copy is limited to in-frame clones, with some not included. The D gene and trimming were derived from the DNA, and the V and J assignments and clone size from that table. The table includes roughly 67,000 clones, about 83% detected once. Germline V CDR1 and CDR2: MNHEY, SVGAGI. The CDR3 loop spans 15 amino acids. V shed 8 bases and J 6 bases; nucleotides not matched to a gene: 12. The V and J genes are TRBV6-5 and TRBJ1-5; 8 nucleotides agree with TRBD1. Sequenced sample: peripheral blood. The TCR sequence derives from a human donor in a cohort sampled during active COVID-19. The CDR3 DNA follows: TGTGCCAGCTCTTCGGCGACAGGGGATCTTCAGCCCCAGCATTTT. Translation: CASSSATGDLQPQHF.